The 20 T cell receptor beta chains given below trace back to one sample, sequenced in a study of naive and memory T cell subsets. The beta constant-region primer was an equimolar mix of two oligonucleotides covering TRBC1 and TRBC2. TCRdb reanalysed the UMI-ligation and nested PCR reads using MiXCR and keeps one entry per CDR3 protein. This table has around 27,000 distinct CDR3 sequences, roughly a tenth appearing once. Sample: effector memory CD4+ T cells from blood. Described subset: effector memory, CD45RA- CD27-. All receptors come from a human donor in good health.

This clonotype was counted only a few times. The CDR3 DNA reads TGTGCCATCAGTGTCAAGCCCGGGGAGACCCAGTACTTC. This codes for CAISVKPGETQYF. The V call is TRBV10-3, the J call TRBJ2-5, with D unclear. V was shortened by 4 bases and J by 5 bases, with 11 bases between the two germline ends. Germline CDR1 and CDR2: ENHRY and SYGVKD. This CDR3 spans 13 amino acids.

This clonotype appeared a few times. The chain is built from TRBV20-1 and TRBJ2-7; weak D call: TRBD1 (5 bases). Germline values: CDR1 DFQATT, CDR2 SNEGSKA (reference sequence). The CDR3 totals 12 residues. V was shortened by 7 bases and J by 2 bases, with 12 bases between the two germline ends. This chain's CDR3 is CSVGAGPYEQYF. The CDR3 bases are TGCAGTGTTGGGGCAGGGCCCTACGAGCAGTACTTC.

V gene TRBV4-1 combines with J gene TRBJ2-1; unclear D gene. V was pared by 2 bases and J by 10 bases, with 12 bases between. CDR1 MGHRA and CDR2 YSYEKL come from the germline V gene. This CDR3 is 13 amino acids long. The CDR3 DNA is TGCGCCAGCAGCCAACTTACAGCTCTCGAGCAGTTCTTC. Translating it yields CASSQLTALEQFF.

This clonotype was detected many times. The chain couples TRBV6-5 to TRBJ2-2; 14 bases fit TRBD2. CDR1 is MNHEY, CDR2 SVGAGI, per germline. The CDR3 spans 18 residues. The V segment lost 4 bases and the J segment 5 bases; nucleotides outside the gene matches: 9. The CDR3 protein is CASSSTGTSGRRTGELFF. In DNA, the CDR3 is TGTGCCAGCAGTTCGACCGGGACTAGCGGGAGAAGGACCGGGGAGCTGTTTTTT.

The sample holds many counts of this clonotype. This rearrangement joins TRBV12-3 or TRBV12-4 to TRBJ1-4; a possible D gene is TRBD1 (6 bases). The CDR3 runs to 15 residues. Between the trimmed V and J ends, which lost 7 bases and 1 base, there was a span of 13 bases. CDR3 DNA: TGTGCCAGCAACAGGGCAGGGTTAACTAATGAAAAACTGTTTTTT. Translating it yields CASNRAGLTNEKLFF.

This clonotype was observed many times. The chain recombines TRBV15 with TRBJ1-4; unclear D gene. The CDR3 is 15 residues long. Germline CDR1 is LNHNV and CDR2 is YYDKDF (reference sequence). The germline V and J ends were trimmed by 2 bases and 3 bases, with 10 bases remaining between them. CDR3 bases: TGTGCCACCAGCAGATCAGTCAGCCCTAATGAAAAACTGTTTTTT. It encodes CATSRSVSPNEKLFF.

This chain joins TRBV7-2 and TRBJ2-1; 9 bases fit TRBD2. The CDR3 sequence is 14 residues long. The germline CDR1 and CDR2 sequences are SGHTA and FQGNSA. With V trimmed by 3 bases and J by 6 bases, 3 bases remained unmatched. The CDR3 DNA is TGTGCCAGCAGCTTCGGCGGGGGGGCCAATGAGCAGTTCTTC. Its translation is CASSFGGGANEQFF.

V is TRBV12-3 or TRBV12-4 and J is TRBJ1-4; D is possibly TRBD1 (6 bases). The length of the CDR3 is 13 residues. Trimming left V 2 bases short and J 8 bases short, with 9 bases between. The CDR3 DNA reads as TGTGCCAGCAGTTTACGGGACAACGAAAAACTGTTTTTT. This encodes CASSLRDNEKLFF.

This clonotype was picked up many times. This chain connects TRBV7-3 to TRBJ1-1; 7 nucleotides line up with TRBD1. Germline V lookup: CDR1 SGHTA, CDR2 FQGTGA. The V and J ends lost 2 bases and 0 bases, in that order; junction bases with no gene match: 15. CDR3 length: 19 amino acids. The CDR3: CASSLYGIATGPMNTEAFF. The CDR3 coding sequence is TGTGCCAGCAGCTTATATGGAATTGCGACAGGGCCAATGAACACTGAAGCTTTCTTT.

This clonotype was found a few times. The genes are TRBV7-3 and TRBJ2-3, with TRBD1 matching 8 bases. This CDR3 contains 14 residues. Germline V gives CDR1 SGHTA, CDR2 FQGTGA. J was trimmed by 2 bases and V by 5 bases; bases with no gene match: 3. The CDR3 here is CASSTGGITDTQYF. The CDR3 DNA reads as TGTGCCAGCAGCACAGGGGGTATCACAGATACGCAGTATTTT.

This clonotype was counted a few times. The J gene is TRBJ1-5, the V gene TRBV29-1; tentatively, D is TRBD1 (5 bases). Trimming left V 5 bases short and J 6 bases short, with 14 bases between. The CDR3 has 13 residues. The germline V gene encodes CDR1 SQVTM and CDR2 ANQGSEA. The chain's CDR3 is CSVQGDSGQPQHF. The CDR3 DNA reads TGCAGCGTTCAGGGAGATTCAGGTCAGCCCCAGCATTTT.

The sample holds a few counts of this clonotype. CDR3: CAVEGGRSRADTQYF. The CDR3 region has the DNA TGTGCCGTCGAGGGAGGGCGATCGCGCGCAGATACGCAGTATTTT. The chain links TRBV7-9 to TRBJ2-3; 7 nucleotides align to TRBD2. The CDR3 is 15 residues long. The germline CDR1 and CDR2 sequences are SEHNR and FQNEAQ (reference sequence). Trimming cost V 11 bases and J 4 bases; bases outside gene matches: 15.

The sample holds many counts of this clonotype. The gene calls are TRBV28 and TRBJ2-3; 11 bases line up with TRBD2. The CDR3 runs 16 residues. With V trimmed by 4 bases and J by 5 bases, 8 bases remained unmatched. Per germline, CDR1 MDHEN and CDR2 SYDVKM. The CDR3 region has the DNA TGTGCCAGCAGTTCTCAACTAGCGGGGGAGAGAGATACGCAGTATTTT. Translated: CASSSQLAGERDTQYF.

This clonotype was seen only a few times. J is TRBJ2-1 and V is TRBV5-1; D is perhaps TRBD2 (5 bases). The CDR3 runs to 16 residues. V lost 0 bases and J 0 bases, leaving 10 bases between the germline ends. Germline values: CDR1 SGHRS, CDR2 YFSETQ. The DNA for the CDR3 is TGCGCCAGCAGCTTGGAAGAGGGAGCCTCCTACAATGAGCAGTTCTTC. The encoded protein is CASSLEEGASYNEQFF.

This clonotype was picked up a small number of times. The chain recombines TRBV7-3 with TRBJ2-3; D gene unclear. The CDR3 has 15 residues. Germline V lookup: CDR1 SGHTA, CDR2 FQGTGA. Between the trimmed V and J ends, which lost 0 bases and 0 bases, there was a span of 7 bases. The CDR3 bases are TGTGCCAGCAGCTTAACATACCTTAGCACAGATACGCAGTATTTT. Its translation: CASSLTYLSTDTQYF. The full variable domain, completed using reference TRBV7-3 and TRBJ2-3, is GAGVSQTPSNKVTEKGKYVELRCDPISGHTALYWYRQSLGQGPEFLIYFQGTGAADDSGLPNDRFFAVRPEGSVSTLKIQRTERGDSAVYLCASSLTYLSTDTQYFGPGTRLTVL.

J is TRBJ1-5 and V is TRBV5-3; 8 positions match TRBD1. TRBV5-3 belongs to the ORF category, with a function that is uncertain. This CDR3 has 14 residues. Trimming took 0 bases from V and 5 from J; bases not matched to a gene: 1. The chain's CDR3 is CARSLETGDQPQHF. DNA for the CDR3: TGTGCCAGAAGCTTGGAGACAGGGGATCAGCCCCAGCATTTT.

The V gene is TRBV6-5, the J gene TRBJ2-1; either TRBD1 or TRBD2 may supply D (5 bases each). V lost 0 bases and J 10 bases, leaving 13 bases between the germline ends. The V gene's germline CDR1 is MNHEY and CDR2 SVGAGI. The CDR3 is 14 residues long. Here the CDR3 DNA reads TGTGCCAGCAGTTACTCGGGGTGGGGGAGAGAGCAGTTCTTC. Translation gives CASSYSGWGREQFF.

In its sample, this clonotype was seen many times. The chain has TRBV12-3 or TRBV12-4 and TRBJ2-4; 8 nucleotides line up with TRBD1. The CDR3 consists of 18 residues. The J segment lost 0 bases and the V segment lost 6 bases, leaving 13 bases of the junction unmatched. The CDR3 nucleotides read TGTGCCAGCAGCCATTCTGACAGGGGCCGAAGAGCCAAAAACATTCAGTACTTC. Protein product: CASSHSDRGRRAKNIQYF.

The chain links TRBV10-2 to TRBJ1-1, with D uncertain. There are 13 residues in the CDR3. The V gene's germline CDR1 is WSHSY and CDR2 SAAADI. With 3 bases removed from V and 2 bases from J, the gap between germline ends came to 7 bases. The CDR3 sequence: CASSENSNTEAFF. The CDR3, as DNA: TGCGCCAGCAGTGAAAACAGCAACACTGAAGCTTTCTTT.

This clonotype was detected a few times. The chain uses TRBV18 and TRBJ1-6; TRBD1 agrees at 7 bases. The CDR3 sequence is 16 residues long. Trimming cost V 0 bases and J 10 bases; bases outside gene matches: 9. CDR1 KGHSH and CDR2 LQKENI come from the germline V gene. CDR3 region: CASSPPTAQGISPLHF. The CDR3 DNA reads TGTGCCAGCTCACCACCGACGGCACAGGGGATCTCACCCCTCCACTTT.